Listed here is a single T cell receptor (beta chain). This sample is drawn from a study of cytomegalovirus exposure and HLA in healthy donors. CDR1 and CDR2 from the germline V gene are SGHVS and FQNEAQ. Trimming left V 1 base short and J 8 bases short, with 12 bases between. The CDR3 loop spans 14 amino acids. PCR was performed using 60 Vbeta and 13 Jbeta primers. Repertoires were generated with immunoSEQ multiplex PCR, while TCRdb's copy carries only in-frame clones and drops some. The sample lists about 150,000 clones, more than 70% occurring once. The receptor was isolated from a woman aged 35 to 49 in good health and CMV-seropositive. The chain joins TRBV7-8 to TRBJ2-1, with D possibly TRBD2 on 5 matching bases. Sequencing used PBMCs. The CDR3 region has the DNA TGTGCCAGCAGCTTAGGGGGAGACTGGCATGAGCAGTTCTTC. It encodes CASSLGGDWHEQFF.